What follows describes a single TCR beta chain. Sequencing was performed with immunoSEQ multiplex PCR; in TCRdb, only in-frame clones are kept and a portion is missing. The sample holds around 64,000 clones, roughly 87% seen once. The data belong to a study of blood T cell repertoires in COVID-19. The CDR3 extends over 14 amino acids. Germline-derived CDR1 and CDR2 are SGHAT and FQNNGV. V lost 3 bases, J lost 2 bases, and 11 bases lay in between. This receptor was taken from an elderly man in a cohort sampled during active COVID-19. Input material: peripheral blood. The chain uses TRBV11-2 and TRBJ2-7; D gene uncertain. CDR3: CASSLERFTYEQYF. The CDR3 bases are TGTGCCAGCAGCTTGGAGCGCTTTACCTACGAGCAGTACTTC.